These 5 T cell receptor beta chains share one sample of origin, sequenced in a study of T cell repertoires in cytomegalovirus infection. No antigens are known for them. TCRdb re-called the reads with MiXCR, one entry per CDR3 protein. The data contain fewer than 1,000,000 distinct CDR3 sequences, approximately 32% of them seen just once; the ten biggest clones take up 13%. Sequencing was performed on cultured CD8+ T cells from PBMCs, taken from culture after CMV antigen stimulation. These receptors came from a human donor in good health (CMV status not recorded). Some clones in this sample may be carry-over from other donors' samples.

The chain combines TRBV7-8 with TRBJ2-7; D perhaps matches TRBD2 (5 bases). The V end lost 4 bases, the J end lost 1 base, and 8 bases lay between the germline ends. Germline loops: CDR1 SGHVS, CDR2 FQNEAQ. The CDR3 extends over 13 amino acids. The CDR3 DNA is TGTGCCAGCAGCTCCGGGATGTCCTACGAGCAGTACGTC. Amino acids: CASSSGMSYEQYV.

The genes are TRBV28 and TRBJ2-7; maybe TRBD2 (5 bases). CDR3 length: 13 amino acids. The V gene's germline CDR1 is MDHEN and CDR2 SYDVKM. Trimming took 10 bases from V and 7 from J, leaving 20 bases between them. The chain's CDR3 is CANLPCLTGEQYV. DNA of the CDR3: TGTGCCAACCTACCGTGCCTCACGGGAGAGCAGTACGTC.

This clonotype has a handful of counts. The V gene is TRBV27, the J gene TRBJ1-2; TRBD1 matches at 7 bases. The CDR3 runs to 13 residues. V gave up 4 bases and J gave up 2 bases; unmatched junction bases: 1. Germline CDR1 MNHEY, CDR2 SMNVEV (reference sequence). The CDR3 DNA follows: TGTGCCAGCAGTTGGGGACAGAACTATGGCTACACCTTC. Protein product: CASSWGQNYGYTF.

This clonotype was seen more than once but under ten times. J is TRBJ2-1 and V is TRBV12-3 or TRBV12-4; 9 bases align to TRBD1. This CDR3 comprises 16 residues. V shed 11 bases and J 4 bases; nucleotides not matched to a gene: 15. CDR3: CASQTPGTGLYNEQFF. The CDR3 DNA is TGTGCCTCACAGACCCCCGGGACAGGGCTGTACAATGAGCAGTTCTTC.

Details on this clonotype: The junction departs from the called germline gene at one end, perhaps through a read error. The chain recombines TRBV7-2 with TRBJ2-7; the match to TRBD2 covers 11 bases. Germline assignment: CDR1 SGHTA and CDR2 FQGNSA. This CDR3 has 14 amino acids. The CDR3 is CASSLAGGTREQYF. CDR3 in DNA: TGTGCCAGCAGCCTAGCGGGGGGTACTAGGGAGCAGTACTTC.